A single sample is the source of the 11 T cell receptor beta chains below, sequenced in a study of cytomegalovirus exposure and HLA in healthy donors (dated by TCRdb to 2016 to 2017). The library was obtained by the immunoSEQ multiplex PCR assay. For the multiplex PCR, a mixture combining 60 forward primers for TCR Vbeta segments and 13 reverse primers for TCR Jbeta segments was used. TCRdb provides this immuneACCESS table in a form limited to in-frame rearrangements. Some clones are lacking; in checked studies, under half of them reflect an unresolved V gene, and why the rest are absent is not known. Within this sample are approximately 140,000 clones, with 80% to 85% of them counted one time only. The leading ten clones occupy approximately 1.2% of the sample. The sequenced sample was PBMCs. These TCRs come from a boy younger than 18 in good health and CMV-seronegative.

This clone has a single count. The genes are TRBV5-4 and TRBJ1-3; D may be TRBD1 (6 bases). Germline CDR1 and CDR2: SGHNT and YYREEE (reference sequence). Trimming took off 7 bases at V and 0 bases at J, with 14 bases between the two ends. The CDR3 is made up of 15 amino acids. As DNA, the CDR3 is TGTGCCAGCGTTAAAAGGACAGACTCTGGAAACACCATATATTTT. It specifies CASVKRTDSGNTIYF.

The sample holds one count of this clone. The DNA of the CDR3 is TGCAGCGTTGACGGCCCCCCTCCCGGACAGGGGGTCGATGAGCAGTTCTTC. Its protein is CSVDGPPPGQGVDEQFF. The rearrangement uses TRBV29-1 and TRBJ2-1; 10 positions agree with TRBD1. CDR1 is SQVTM and CDR2 is ANQGSEA in the germline V gene. This CDR3 region has 17 residues. With V trimmed by 3 bases and J by 8 bases, 16 bases remained unmatched.

The chain is built from TRBV4-1 and TRBJ1-5; 7 bases fit TRBD1. V trimming: 4 bases; J trimming: 2 bases; junction bases outside the gene matches: 2. The CDR3 covers 14 residues. CDR1 MGHRA and CDR2 YSYEKL come from the germline V gene. For the CDR3, the DNA is TGCGCCAGCAGCCCCGACAGGGGCAATCAGCCCCAGCATTTT. Amino acid sequence: CASSPDRGNQPQHF.

The chain carries TRBV30 and TRBJ1-2, with D perhaps TRBD1 (6 bases). The CDR3 contains 14 residues. V was cut by 5 bases and J by 2 bases, with 15 bases left in between. CDR1 and CDR2 from the germline V gene are GTSNPN and SVGIG (reference sequence). The DNA of the CDR3 is TGTGCCTGGGACAGGCAACTTTTCAACTATGGCTACACCTTC. It specifies CAWDRQLFNYGYTF.

The chain recombines TRBV11-3 with TRBJ2-3; 7 bases are shared with TRBD1. Trimming cost V 4 bases and J 3 bases; bases outside gene matches: 16. Germline lookup yields CDR1 SGHNT and CDR2 YENEEA. The CDR3 extends over 18 amino acids. As DNA, the CDR3 is TGTGCCAGCAGCTCGCGGTTGGGTAGGGGGCAAGGAACAGATACGCAGTATTTT. Its translation is CASSSRLGRGQGTDTQYF.

J is TRBJ1-2 and V is TRBV4-2; 9 bases agree with TRBD1. This CDR3 comprises 16 residues. V lost 2 bases, J lost 3 bases, and 7 bases stayed unmatched. Germline V gene data show CDR1 as LGHNA and CDR2 as YNFKEQ. This CDR3 is CASSQQQGATHYGYTF. CDR3 sequence (DNA): TGTGCCAGCAGCCAACAACAGGGGGCGACCCACTATGGCTACACCTTC.

On this clone: The same CDR3 also results from other DNA sequences found in this sample. V gene TRBV9 combines with J gene TRBJ2-3, with TRBD2 identical over 11 bases. CDR3 length: 16 residues. Germline CDR1 reads SGDLS; CDR2 reads YYNGEE. The trim removed 0 bases at V and 3 bases at J, leaving 3 bases unmatched. For the CDR3, the DNA is TGTGCCAGCAGCGTAGGGGCTAGCGGGGGGACAGATACGCAGTATTTT. Translating gives CASSVGASGGTDTQYF.

V and J are TRBV11-2 and TRBJ2-7, with D possibly TRBD2 on 6 matching bases. CDR1 is SGHAT and CDR2 is FQNNGV in the germline V gene. V gave up 0 bases and J gave up 3 bases, with 12 bases separating them. CDR3 length equals 15 residues. The CDR3 sequence is CASSLDQRAVYEQYF. CDR3 in DNA: TGTGCCAGCAGCTTAGATCAGCGGGCGGTCTACGAGCAGTACTTC.

This chain links TRBV7-2 with TRBJ2-7; D possibly corresponds to TRBD2 (6 bases). The germline V and J ends were trimmed by 7 bases and 5 bases, with 15 bases remaining between them. CDR1 and CDR2 from the germline V gene are SGHTA and FQGNSA. The CDR3 covers 13 residues. The CDR3 reads CASTKSGGDEQYF. CDR3 nucleotide sequence: TGTGCCAGCACCAAGAGCGGCGGGGACGAGCAGTACTTC.

Only a few counts were recorded for this clone. The CDR3 here is CAWSVGQGFGEQFF. In DNA, the CDR3 is TGTGCCTGGAGTGTGGGACAGGGGTTCGGTGAGCAGTTCTTC. The V gene is TRBV30, the J gene TRBJ2-1; 10 nucleotides align to TRBD1. V shed 0 bases, J shed 9 bases, and the junction held 5 bases outside the gene matches. The CDR3 totals 14 residues. Germline values: CDR1 GTSNPN, CDR2 SVGIG (reference sequence).

In this sample, this clone turned up a few times. J is TRBJ2-7 and V is TRBV23-1, with D unresolved. TRBV23-1 counts as an open reading frame of uncertain function. Trimming removed 9 bases at V and 0 bases at J, with 6 bases between. The CDR3 extends over 11 amino acids. CDR3 DNA: TGCGCCAGTAGACTCTCCTACGAGCAGTACTTC. This codes for CASRLSYEQYF.